Below, 23 T cell receptor beta chains from the same sample are listed, as sequenced in a study of blood T cell repertoires in COVID-19. Here immunoSEQ multiplex PCR was the method, and the copy in TCRdb shows in-frame clones only, minus some. Of 97,000 or so clones in the sample, 90% were seen once. The sample taken for sequencing was peripheral blood. These receptors all stem from a man aged 60 to 75 with acute or convalescent COVID-19.

Only one count was recorded for this clone. The chain employs TRBV10-3 and TRBJ2-5, with D possibly matching TRBD1 (5 bases). CDR1 is ENHRY and CDR2 is SYGVKD in the germline V gene. The germline V and J ends were trimmed by 6 bases and 5 bases, with 13 bases remaining between them. This CDR3 contains 13 residues. The CDR3 coding sequence is TGTGCCATCAGCTTCACAGGTGGGGAGACCCAGTACTTC. It specifies CAISFTGGETQYF.

CDR3 protein: CASSSAVRGNNEQFF. Here the CDR3 DNA reads TGTGCCAGCAGCTCGGCTGTGCGAGGGAACAATGAGCAGTTCTTC. The rearrangement joins TRBV5-4 to TRBJ2-1; weak D call: TRBD2 (5 bases). V dropped 3 bases and J dropped 5 bases, with 15 bases sitting between them. CDR3 size: 15 residues. CDR1 SGHNT and CDR2 YYREEE come from the germline V gene (reference sequence).

Worth noting for this clone: The junction differs from germline at one of its ends, possibly a read error. DNA of the CDR3: TGTGCCAGTAGTAGACAGGGGGCGATGAAAACTGAAGCTTTCTTT. This encodes CASSRQGAMKTEAFF. The chain employs TRBV19 and TRBJ1-1; TRBD1 matches 10 bases. The germline V gene has CDR1 LNHDA and CDR2 SQIVND (reference sequence). This CDR3 is 15 amino acids long.

This chain connects TRBV5-6 to TRBJ1-3; 7 bases align to TRBD1. Germline-derived CDR1 and CDR2 are SGHDT and YYEEEE. The CDR3 has 13 amino acids. Losses at the gene ends were 4 bases for V and 10 bases for J; bases not matched to a gene: 8. CDR3 in amino acids: CASSRDSSGTIYF. The CDR3 region has the DNA TGTGCCAGCAGCCGGGACAGCAGTGGAACCATATATTTT.

This sequence joins TRBV2 and TRBJ1-2; 10 bases align to TRBD1. With 4 bases clipped from V and 5 bases from J, the junction kept 10 bases outside the gene matches. CDR1 and CDR2 (germline): SNHLY, FYNNEI. The CDR3 is 16 amino acids. The DNA of the CDR3 is TGTGCCAGCAGTGCCACAAGGACAGGGGGATTTTATGGCTACACCTTC. Its translation: CASSATRTGGFYGYTF.

V usage is TRBV19 and J usage is TRBJ1-2; no definite D call. Trimming left V 5 bases short and J 5 bases short, with 18 bases between. This CDR3 is built from 15 residues. Germline CDR1 LNHDA, CDR2 SQIVND (reference sequence). The DNA of the CDR3 is TGTGCCAGTAGTTCCCCGGAGGCTCGAGGTTATGGCTACACCTTC. This sequence encodes CASSSPEARGYGYTF.

The chain employs TRBV6-5 and TRBJ1-2, with TRBD1 as a possible D gene (5 bases). Trimming stripped 0 bases from V and 4 bases from J, with 15 bases between. This CDR3 is built from 16 residues. Germline CDR1 and CDR2: MNHEY and SVGAGI. The CDR3: CASSYSAGQGSYGYTF. CDR3 sequence (DNA): TGTGCCAGCAGTTACTCAGCCGGGCAGGGCAGCTATGGCTACACCTTC.

This chain links TRBV7-6 with TRBJ2-3; 7 nucleotides line up with TRBD1. V shed 2 bases, J shed 2 bases, and the junction held 13 bases outside the gene matches. Germline-derived CDR1 and CDR2 are SGHVS and FNYEAQ. There are 18 residues in the CDR3. The CDR3, as DNA: TGTGCCAGCAGCTTAACAGGGGTTCCAGGGATAACCACAGATACGCAGTATTTT. Translation: CASSLTGVPGITTDTQYF.

The chain joins TRBV7-2 to TRBJ2-5; 7 bases map to TRBD1. This CDR3 has 14 residues. Germline V gene sequence: CDR1 SGHTA, CDR2 FQGNSA. Trimming at V came to 5 bases and at J to 5 bases, leaving 8 bases not matched to a gene. CDR3 amino acids: CASSTTGTAETQYF. CDR3 bases: TGTGCCAGCAGCACGACCGGGACAGCCGAGACCCAGTACTTC.

The chain couples TRBV5-1 to TRBJ2-2; a possible D gene is TRBD2 (6 bases). This CDR3 is 15 amino acids long. The germline CDR1 and CDR2 sequences are SGHRS and YFSETQ. V was trimmed by 2 bases and J by 0 bases, leaving 8 bases between them. CDR3 nucleotides: TGCGCCAGCAGCTTTGGGACTTCGAACACCGGGGAGCTGTTTTTT. Amino acid sequence: CASSFGTSNTGELFF.

V is TRBV6-5 and J is TRBJ1-5; 8 bases match TRBD1. The CDR3 spans 14 residues. Germline trimming cut 6 bases from V and 6 bases from J; bases unmatched to any gene: 7. Germline V gene sequence: CDR1 MNHEY, CDR2 SVGAGI. CDR3 nucleotide sequence: TGTGCCAGCAGAACAGGGGGAAGGGGTCAGCCCCAGCATTTT. The encoded protein is CASRTGGRGQPQHF.

The chain employs TRBV27 and TRBJ1-1, with D unresolved. CDR3 size: 12 residues. Germline CDR1 reads MNHEY; CDR2 reads SMNVEV (reference sequence). Between the trimmed V and J ends, which lost 5 bases and 5 bases, there was a span of 9 bases. CDR3 amino acids: CASSRLGTEAFF. The DNA of the CDR3 is TGTGCCAGCAGTAGACTCGGGACTGAAGCTTTCTTT.

This clone was recorded once. CDR3 protein: CASSPGLRETQYF. CDR3 DNA: TGTGCCAGCTCACCGGGACTTAGGGAGACCCAGTACTTC. The chain carries TRBV18 and TRBJ2-5, with TRBD2 as a possible D gene (6 bases). This CDR3 region has 13 residues. The germline V gene encodes CDR1 KGHSH and CDR2 LQKENI. Trimming left V 3 bases short and J 5 bases short, with 10 bases between.

The rearrangement links TRBV18 to TRBJ1-1, with a weak D call TRBD1 (5 bases). V was trimmed by 4 bases and J by 1 base, leaving 13 bases between them. Looked up from germline, CDR1 is KGHSH and CDR2 is LQKENI. The CDR3 covers 15 residues. This CDR3 is CASSRGTTKNTEAFF. The CDR3 nucleotides are TGTGCCAGCTCACGCGGGACGACAAAGAACACTGAAGCTTTCTTT.

The table lists this clone with a count of one. The chain carries TRBV5-1 and TRBJ1-1; TRBD1 might be the D (6 bases). The germline V gene has CDR1 SGHRS and CDR2 YFSETQ. V dropped 0 bases and J dropped 1 base, with 10 bases sitting between them. The CDR3 length is 15 residues. CDR3 DNA: TGCGCCAGCAGCTTGGCCCCAGGGGCGAACACTGAAGCTTTCTTT. This sequence encodes CASSLAPGANTEAFF.

This chain uses TRBV19 with TRBJ1-1; no firm D call. The CDR3 has 15 amino acids. The V gene's germline CDR1 is LNHDA and CDR2 SQIVND (reference sequence). Trimming stripped 4 bases from V and 1 base from J, with 13 bases between. This CDR3 reads CASSTPRGSNTEAFF. The DNA for the CDR3 is TGTGCCAGTAGTACCCCCCGAGGGTCGAACACTGAAGCTTTCTTT.

This chain joins TRBV4-2 and TRBJ1-5; the match to TRBD1 covers 9 bases. Germline V gene lookup returns CDR1 LGHNA and CDR2 YNFKEQ. The CDR3 is made up of 17 amino acids. J gave up 2 bases and V 2 bases, and 7 bases lay outside the gene matches. The CDR3 DNA reads TGTGCCAGCAGCCAACCGACAGGGGGGTTGGGCAATCAGCCCCAGCATTTT. Amino acids: CASSQPTGGLGNQPQHF.

The chain employs TRBV15 and TRBJ1-3, with 7 bases fitting TRBD1. V was clipped by 3 bases and J by 4 bases; unmatched bases: 9. Per the germline V gene, CDR1 is LNHNV and CDR2 is YYDKDF (reference sequence). The CDR3 spans 16 residues. The CDR3 reads CATSSRGGELGNTIYF. CDR3 nucleotide sequence: TGTGCCACCAGCAGTCGAGGGGGCGAACTGGGAAACACCATATATTTT.

This clone occurred a few times. The CDR3 region has the DNA TGCGCCAGCAGCCAAGCCCCAGGGGGGCTTAACACTGAAGCTTTCTTT. It is translated as CASSQAPGGLNTEAFF. The rearrangement links TRBV4-1 to TRBJ1-1, with 7 bases that match TRBD1. Germline lookup yields CDR1 MGHRA and CDR2 YSYEKL. Unmatched junction bases numbered 7, after V lost 1 base and J lost 2 bases. There are 16 residues in the CDR3.

The rearrangement uses TRBV6-5 and TRBJ1-2; no clear D gene. The germline CDR1 and CDR2 sequences are MNHEY and SVGAGI. Trimming took 6 bases from V and 5 from J, leaving 10 bases between them. The CDR3 totals 12 residues. CDR3 residues: CASSQNSYGYTF. The CDR3 region has the DNA TGTGCCAGCAGCCAAAACAGTTATGGCTACACCTTC.

J is TRBJ1-1 and V is TRBV15; D is perhaps TRBD1 (5 bases). Germline CDR1 LNHNV, CDR2 YYDKDF (reference sequence). V was clipped by 0 bases and J by 8 bases, with 10 bases between them. This CDR3 is built from 13 residues. CDR3 protein: CATSRDLRAEAFF. CDR3 sequence (DNA): TGTGCCACCAGCAGAGATCTCAGGGCAGAAGCTTTCTTT.

V gene TRBV7-9 combines with J gene TRBJ2-4; maybe TRBD2 (6 bases). The V end lost 4 bases, the J end lost 5 bases, and 15 bases lay between the germline ends. The CDR3 runs 15 residues. Germline lookup yields CDR1 SEHNR and CDR2 FQNEAQ (reference sequence). CDR3 sequence: CASSSDGGAQNIQYF. The CDR3 region has the DNA TGTGCCAGCAGCTCGGACGGAGGGGCACAAAACATTCAGTACTTC.

V gene TRBV7-6 combines with J gene TRBJ1-6; 7 positions match TRBD1. The germline gives CDR1 SGHVS, CDR2 FNYEAQ. The CDR3 extends over 15 amino acids. J was trimmed by 8 bases and V by 5 bases; bases with no gene match: 9. As DNA, the CDR3 is TGTGCCAGCAGCCAACGACAGGGAGGAGATTCACCCCTCCACTTT. This codes for CASSQRQGGDSPLHF.